What follows are 27 T cell receptor beta chains derived from one specimen sequenced in a study of shared clonotypes between healthy human individuals. TCRdb's copy holds only in-frame clones and misses some; the assay was immunoSEQ multiplex PCR. The sample has under 600,000 clones; around 77% are singletons. Sequenced sample: PBMCs. The receptors originated from a woman in her thirties or forties in good health. Some clones in this sample may be carry-over from other donors' samples.

The gene calls are TRBV10-3 and TRBJ2-1, with 7 bases fitting TRBD1. Trimming cost V 10 bases and J 5 bases; bases outside gene matches: 11. The CDR3 covers 14 residues. CDR1 is ENHRY and CDR2 is SYGVKD in the germline V gene. The CDR3 region has the DNA TGTGCCAGCCGACAGGGAAGAGGAGACAATGAGCAGTTCTTC. Translation: CASRQGRGDNEQFF.

The chain links TRBV6-5 to TRBJ1-5; D uncertain. The germline gives CDR1 MNHEY, CDR2 SVGAGI. CDR3 length: 13 amino acids. The V end lost 0 bases, the J end lost 9 bases, and 9 bases lay between the germline ends. The DNA of the CDR3 is TGTGCCAGCAGTTACTCCCCGACCCGGCCCCAGCATTTT. It codes for CASSYSPTRPQHF.

V is TRBV6-6 and J is TRBJ2-2, with D hard to call. V was cut by 0 bases and J by 7 bases, with 6 bases left in between. The CDR3 is made up of 13 amino acids. Per the germline V gene, CDR1 is MNHNY and CDR2 is SVGAGI (reference sequence). CDR3 protein: CASSYSISGELFF. In DNA form, the CDR3 reads TGTGCCAGCAGTTACTCGATTAGCGGGGAGCTGTTTTTT.

The rearrangement joins TRBV30 to TRBJ1-3; D is unclear. The CDR3 is made up of 15 amino acids. Germline loops: CDR1 GTSNPN, CDR2 SVGIG (reference sequence). Trimming shortened V by 4 bases and J by 1 base, and 14 bases separated the two germline ends. The CDR3 reads CAWTKGIPSGNTIYF. Here the CDR3 DNA reads TGTGCCTGGACTAAGGGTATCCCTTCTGGAAACACCATATATTTT. Full variable domain (rest looked up from reference TRBV30 and TRBJ1-3): SQTIHQWPATLVQPVGSPLSLECTVEGTSNPNLYWYRQAAGRGLQLLFYSVGIGQISSEVPQNLSASRPQDRQFILSSKKLLLSDSGFYLCAWTKGIPSGNTIYFGEGSWLTVV.

This clone has more than one count but fewer than ten. This chain joins TRBV30 and TRBJ2-4, with a weak D call TRBD2 (5 bases). The CDR3 has 16 amino acids. The germline CDR1 and CDR2 sequences are GTSNPN and SVGIG (reference sequence). The V and J ends lost 2 bases and 0 bases respectively, with 14 bases between them. Written as DNA, the CDR3 is TGTGCCTGGAGTAGGCCTAGCCGTGGAGCCAAAAACATTCAGTACTTC. This translates into CAWSRPSRGAKNIQYF.

The V and J genes are TRBV19 and TRBJ2-1; 7 nucleotides match TRBD2. V lost 2 bases to trimming and J lost 3 bases; unmatched junction nucleotides: 10. Germline loops: CDR1 LNHDA, CDR2 SQIVND (reference sequence). This CDR3 has 17 residues. The CDR3 coding sequence is TGTGCCAGTAGTATAATGGGGGGGAGGCCAATCTACAATGAGCAGTTCTTC. As protein: CASSIMGGRPIYNEQFF.

The gene calls are TRBV6-1 and TRBJ2-7, with 7 bases lining up with TRBD1. From germline, CDR1 is MNHNS and CDR2 SASEGT. The V segment lost 3 bases and the J segment 4 bases; nucleotides outside the gene matches: 6. There are 14 residues in the CDR3. CDR3 coding DNA: TGTGCCAGCAGTGACCGACAGGGTGGGTACGAGCAGTACTTC. Translated: CASSDRQGGYEQYF.

CDR3 sequence: CASSVATATTDTQYF. The DNA of the CDR3 is TGTGCCAGCAGCGTAGCTACAGCAACCACAGATACGCAGTATTTT. This chain connects TRBV9 to TRBJ2-3; D unclear. V was pared by 0 bases and J by 2 bases, with 10 bases between. The germline V gene has CDR1 SGDLS and CDR2 YYNGEE. This CDR3 contains 15 residues.

The chain combines TRBV4-2 with TRBJ1-5; weak D call: TRBD1 (5 bases). CDR3 size: 15 residues. V lost 4 bases, J lost 3 bases, and 13 bases lay in between. Germline-derived CDR1 and CDR2 are LGHNA and YNFKEQ. CDR3 sequence: CASSRNQGPNQPQHF. The CDR3 DNA reads TGTGCCAGCAGCCGAAATCAGGGACCCAATCAGCCCCAGCATTTT.

This chain connects TRBV6-6 to TRBJ1-5; D is possibly TRBD1 (5 bases). The V gene lost 2 bases and the J gene lost 4 bases, with 12 bases spanning the gap. This CDR3 contains 15 residues. Germline V lookup: CDR1 MNHNY, CDR2 SVGAGI (reference sequence). Written as DNA, the CDR3 is TGTGCCAGCAGTTACATGGGGGACCTTAATCAGCCCCAGCATTTT. This gives the protein CASSYMGDLNQPQHF.

This clone has only one observation. The chain combines TRBV7-2 with TRBJ1-2, with D perhaps TRBD1 (5 bases). Trimming shortened V by 0 bases and J by 4 bases, and 18 bases separated the two germline ends. Germline V gene data show CDR1 as SGHTA and CDR2 as FQGNSA. The CDR3 loop spans 17 amino acids. The CDR3 loop reads CASSLAPSTGTSYGYTF. The CDR3, as DNA: TGTGCCAGCAGCTTAGCGCCCTCAACTGGGACGAGCTATGGCTACACCTTC.

The gene calls are TRBV30 and TRBJ1-3, with D tentatively TRBD1 (6 bases). This CDR3 region has 13 residues. Trimming removed 5 bases at V and 4 bases at J, with 12 bases between. From germline, CDR1 is GTSNPN and CDR2 SVGIG (reference sequence). The CDR3 nucleotides read TGTGCCTGGGTCAGGGGAAAAGGAAACACCATATATTTT. This translates into CAWVRGKGNTIYF.

This chain connects TRBV7-6 to TRBJ2-3, with 7 positions matching TRBD1. The CDR3 runs to 14 residues. Trimming took 6 bases from V and 2 from J; bases not matched to a gene: 5. From germline, CDR1 is SGHVS and CDR2 FNYEAQ. The chain's CDR3 is CASRHRGDTDTQYF. The CDR3 coding sequence is TGTGCCAGCAGACACAGGGGTGACACAGATACGCAGTATTTT.

On this clone itself: The likely explanation is a read error, given a far larger clone one base away. This chain joins TRBV30 and TRBJ1-2, with D unresolved. The length of the CDR3 is 13 residues. CDR1 and CDR2 from the germline V gene are GTSNPN and SVGIG (reference sequence). The V and J ends lost 1 base and 3 bases respectively, with 9 bases between them. In DNA, the CDR3 is TGTGCCTGGAGTGAGATGGCTCACTATGGCTACACCTTC. The encoded protein is CAWSEMAHYGYTF.

This sequence joins TRBV6-5 and TRBJ1-1; D ambiguous. Trimming cost V 6 bases and J 5 bases, with 13 bases left between them. Germline V gene data show CDR1 as MNHEY and CDR2 as SVGAGI. The CDR3 is 13 residues long. For the CDR3, the DNA is TGTGCCAGCAGCAACGACGTGGGAACTGAAGCTTTCTTT. This gives the protein CASSNDVGTEAFF.

The CDR3 region has the DNA TGTGCCAGCAGCTTAGGGGTCCGGCTGGAGACGGTCGATGAGCAGTTCTTC. Its protein product is CASSLGVRLETVDEQFF. The rearrangement joins TRBV7-6 to TRBJ2-1; unclear D gene. V lost 1 base and J lost 8, with 21 bases in between. This CDR3 has 17 amino acids. From germline, CDR1 is SGHVS and CDR2 FNYEAQ.

This clone was counted a single time. The V gene is TRBV28, the J gene TRBJ1-2; D is unresolved. Trimming shortened V by 5 bases and J by 4 bases, and 11 bases separated the two germline ends. CDR3 length: 13 amino acids. Germline loops: CDR1 MDHEN, CDR2 SYDVKM. CDR3 coding DNA: TGTGCCAGCAGTAATAATGCGATCTATGGCTACACCTTC. Its translation is CASSNNAIYGYTF.

This clone has only a few counts. The V gene is TRBV5-1, the J gene TRBJ2-1; D is perhaps TRBD2 (5 bases). V was cut by 4 bases and J by 0 bases, with 17 bases left in between. This CDR3 spans 17 amino acids. Germline assignment: CDR1 SGHRS and CDR2 YFSETQ. The CDR3 bases are TGCGCCAGCAGCCAAGAGCGGACGGCTCTCTCCTACAATGAGCAGTTCTTC. It codes for CASSQERTALSYNEQFF.

This clone was seen more than once but under ten times. This rearrangement joins TRBV28 to TRBJ2-1; D is tentatively TRBD1 or TRBD2 (5 bases each). CDR1 MDHEN and CDR2 SYDVKM come from the germline V gene. Trimming took 4 bases from V and 9 from J, leaving 19 bases between them. The CDR3 is made up of 15 amino acids. As DNA, the CDR3 is TGTGCCAGCAGTTCCCGGACCCGGGGCAATGGTGAGCAGTTCTTC. Translated: CASSSRTRGNGEQFF.

The genes are TRBV7-2 and TRBJ1-2, with TRBD1 matching 9 bases. Trimming at V came to 5 bases and at J to 3 bases, leaving 4 bases not matched to a gene. Germline CDR1 and CDR2: SGHTA and FQGNSA. The CDR3 runs 14 residues. CDR3 loop: CASSARDRDYGYTF. For the CDR3, the DNA is TGTGCCAGCAGCGCCCGGGACAGGGACTATGGCTACACCTTC.

V usage is TRBV6-4 and J usage is TRBJ2-2; D gene uncertain. Trimming left V 4 bases short and J 4 bases short, with 7 bases between. The CDR3 runs to 13 residues. Germline V gene lookup returns CDR1 MRHNA and CDR2 SNTAGT. CDR3: CASSGETTGELFF. CDR3 sequence (DNA): TGTGCCAGCAGTGGAGAGACCACCGGGGAGCTGTTTTTT.

This sequence joins TRBV11-1 and TRBJ1-4; D gene unclear. This CDR3 has 14 residues. Per the germline V gene, CDR1 is SGHAT and CDR2 is FQDESV (reference sequence). V was trimmed by 5 bases and J by 8 bases, leaving 15 bases between them. As DNA, the CDR3 is TGTGCCAGCAGCGTCGGAGGGTATCAGGAAAAACTGTTTTTT. Protein: CASSVGGYQEKLFF. Filled out from reference TRBV11-1 and TRBJ1-4, the complete variable domain reads EAEVAQSPRYKITEKSQAVAFWCDPISGHATLYWYRQILGQGPELLVQFQDESVVDDSQLPKDRFSAERLKGVDSTLKIQPAELGDSAMYLCASSVGGYQEKLFFGSGTQLSVL.

This chain uses TRBV4-3 with TRBJ2-1, with 11 bases matching TRBD2. Germline CDR1 is LGHNA and CDR2 is YSLEER. The CDR3 spans 19 residues. With V trimmed by 1 base and J by 7 bases, 15 bases remained unmatched. The CDR3: CASSQANQGASGRINEQFF. The CDR3 DNA sequence: TGCGCCAGCAGCCAAGCCAACCAGGGGGCTAGCGGGAGGATAAATGAGCAGTTCTTC.

This clone was picked up a small number of times. In DNA form, the CDR3 reads TGTGCCTGGAGTGTACATAACGACGATGAGCAGTTCTTC. Residues: CAWSVHNDDEQFF. The chain uses TRBV30 and TRBJ2-1, with D unresolved. CDR3 length: 13 amino acids. The V gene's germline CDR1 is GTSNPN and CDR2 SVGIG (reference sequence). V gave up 0 bases and J gave up 8 bases, with 11 bases separating them. The full variable domain, its missing parts supplied by reference TRBV30 and TRBJ2-1, is SQTIHQWPATLVQPVGSPLSLECTVEGTSNPNLYWYRQAAGRGLQLLFYSVGIGQISSEVPQNLSASRPQDRQFILSSKKLLLSDSGFYLCAWSVHNDDEQFFGPGTRLTVL.

This clone was counted a few times. The gene calls are TRBV5-6 and TRBJ1-1, with D unclear. The CDR3 totals 16 residues. V lost 3 bases and J 5 bases, leaving 20 bases between the germline ends. Germline V gene lookup returns CDR1 SGHDT and CDR2 YYEEEE. CDR3 nucleotide sequence: TGTGCCAGCAGCTCCTGGCTGGTCGGGGATGGGACTGAAGCTTTCTTT. Residues: CASSSWLVGDGTEAFF.

The V gene is TRBV28, the J gene TRBJ1-3; D gene unclear. This CDR3 is 18 amino acids long. V lost 6 bases and J lost 0, with 21 bases in between. CDR1 and CDR2 (germline): MDHEN, SYDVKM. The DNA for the CDR3 is TGTGCCAGCAGGATGGGCCTCGTCCTACATTCCTCTGGAAACACCATATATTTT. It specifies CASRMGLVLHSSGNTIYF.

J is TRBJ1-1 and V is TRBV28, with 7 bases fitting TRBD1. The CDR3 consists of 12 residues. Germline V CDR1 and CDR2: MDHEN, SYDVKM. The trim removed 5 bases at V and 8 bases at J, leaving 5 bases unmatched. CDR3 protein: CASSTSDREAFF. Written as DNA, the CDR3 is TGTGCCAGCAGTACCTCGGACAGGGAAGCTTTCTTT.